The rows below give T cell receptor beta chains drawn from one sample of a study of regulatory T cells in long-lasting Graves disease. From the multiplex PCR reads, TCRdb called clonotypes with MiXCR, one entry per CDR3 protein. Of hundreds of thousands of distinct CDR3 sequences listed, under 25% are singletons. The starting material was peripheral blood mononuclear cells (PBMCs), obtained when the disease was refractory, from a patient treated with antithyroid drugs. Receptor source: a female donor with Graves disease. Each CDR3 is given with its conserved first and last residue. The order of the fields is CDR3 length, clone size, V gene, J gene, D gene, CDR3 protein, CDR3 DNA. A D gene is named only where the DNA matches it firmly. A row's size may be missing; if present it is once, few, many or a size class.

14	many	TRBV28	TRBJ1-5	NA	CASSLDFSNQPQHF	TGTGCCAGCAGTTTGGATTTTAGCAATCAGCCCCAGCATTTT
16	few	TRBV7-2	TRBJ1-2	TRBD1	CASSFRSGTGGFGYTF	TGTGCCAGCAGCTTTCGTAGTGGGACAGGGGGCTTTGGCTACACCTTC
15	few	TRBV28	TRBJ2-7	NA	CASSLEEPPTYEQHF	TGTGCCAGCAGTTTGGAGGAGCCCCCTACCTACGAGCAGCACTTC
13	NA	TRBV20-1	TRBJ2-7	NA	CSARSSGPYEQYF	TGCAGTGCTAGAAGTTCGGGTCCCTACGAGCAGTACTTC
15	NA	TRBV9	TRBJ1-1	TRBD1	CASSVGPGGSTEAFF	TGTGCCAGCAGCGTAGGACCAGGGGGGAGCACTGAAGCTTTCTTT
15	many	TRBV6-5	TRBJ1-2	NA	CASSSYQQSNYGYTF	TGTGCCAGCAGTTCCTACCAACAGTCTAACTATGGCTACACCTTC
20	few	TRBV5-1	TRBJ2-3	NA	CASSLAGGPDKLRLTDTQYF	TGCGCCAGCAGCTTGGCCGGAGGACCGGACAAGTTAAGGCTCACAGATACGCAGTATTTT
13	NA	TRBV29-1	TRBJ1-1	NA	CSVENTGGTEAFF	TGCAGCGTTGAAAATACAGGAGGAACTGAAGCTTTCTTT
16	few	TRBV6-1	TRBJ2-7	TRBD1	CASSEPSDRGKHEQYF	TGTGCCAGCAGTGAACCGTCGGACAGGGGAAAGCACGAGCAGTACTTC
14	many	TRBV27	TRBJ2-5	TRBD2	CASGGLAGVETQYF	TGTGCCAGCGGGGGACTAGCGGGAGTTGAGACCCAGTACTTC
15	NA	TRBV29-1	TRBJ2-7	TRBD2	CSVEGYQLAPHEQYF	TGCAGCGTTGAAGGATATCAACTAGCGCCCCACGAGCAGTACTTC
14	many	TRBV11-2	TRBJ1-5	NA	CASSVDGAGQPQHF	TGTGCCAGCAGCGTGGACGGAGCGGGACAGCCCCAGCATTTT
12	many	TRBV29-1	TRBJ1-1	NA	CSVWDGDTEAFF	TGCAGCGTTTGGGATGGGGACACTGAAGCTTTCTTT
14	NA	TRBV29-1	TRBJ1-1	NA	CSVGVPEWDTEAFF	TGCAGCGTTGGGGTCCCCGAATGGGACACTGAAGCTTTCTTT
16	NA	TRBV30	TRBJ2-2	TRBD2	CAWTPLAGEGTGELFF	TGTGCCTGGACCCCTTTAGCGGGAGAGGGAACCGGGGAGCTGTTTTTT
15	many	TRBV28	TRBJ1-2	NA	CASSSPGGTAGGYTF	TGTGCCAGCAGTTCCCCGGGGGGTACTGCTGGTGGCTACACCTTC
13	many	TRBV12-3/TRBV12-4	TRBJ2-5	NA	CASSFGPGPLKYF	TGTGCCAGCAGTTTCGGCCCGGGGCCCCTGAAATACTTC